The rows below give T cell receptor beta chains drawn from one sample of a study of beta chain features in type 1 diabetes. TCRdb's copy holds only in-frame clones and misses some; the assay was immunoSEQ multiplex PCR. The table lists 450,000 to 600,000 clones, approximately 28% of them singletons. The sequenced sample consisted of naive CD4+ T cells from blood. These receptor sequences come from a young man in good health. Each CDR3 is given with its conserved first and last residue. Fields, in order: D gene, clone size, J gene, V gene, CDR3 protein, CDR3 DNA. D genes are given only for firm matches. Clone size, where shown, is once, few, many, or a class for clones that have expanded.

D gene: .
clone size: .
J gene: TRBJ1-1
V gene: TRBV30
CDR3 protein: CAWRKRDTEAFF
CDR3 DNA: TGTGCCTGGAGGAAGAGGGACACTGAAGCTTTCTTT

D gene: TRBD2
clone size: few
J gene: TRBJ2-3
V gene: TRBV29-1
CDR3 protein: CSVERTSQPDTQYF
CDR3 DNA: TGCAGCGTTGAGAGGACTAGTCAGCCTGATACGCAGTATTTT

D gene: .
clone size: few
J gene: TRBJ2-7
V gene: TRBV2
CDR3 protein: CASSKGTTLF
CDR3 DNA: TGTGCCAGCAGTAAGGGAACTACACTTTTC

D gene: .
clone size: .
J gene: TRBJ1-2
V gene: TRBV18
CDR3 protein: CASSRQFEGYGYTF
CDR3 DNA: TGTGCCAGCTCACGACAGTTTGAAGGCTATGGCTACACCTTC

D gene: TRBD2
clone size: .
J gene: TRBJ2-7
V gene: TRBV6-1
CDR3 protein: CASSETSGVYEQYF
CDR3 DNA: TGTGCCAGCAGTGAGACTAGCGGAGTCTACGAGCAGTACTTC

D gene: TRBD1
clone size: .
J gene: TRBJ2-7
V gene: TRBV25-1
CDR3 protein: CASSPGTGPMYF
CDR3 DNA: TGTGCCAGCAGCCCAGGGACAGGCCCCATGTACTTC

D gene: TRBD2
clone size: .
J gene: TRBJ2-5
V gene: TRBV30
CDR3 protein: CAWSIGLAGETQYF
CDR3 DNA: TGTGCCTGGAGCATAGGACTAGCGGGTGAGACCCAGTACTTC

D gene: TRBD2
clone size: few
J gene: TRBJ2-1
V gene: TRBV4-3
CDR3 protein: CASSQGSGNYNEQFF
CDR3 DNA: TGCGCCAGCAGCCAAGGTAGCGGGAACTACAATGAGCAGTTCTTC

D gene: TRBD2
clone size: .
J gene: TRBJ2-7
V gene: TRBV29-1
CDR3 protein: CSVIAGGSYEQYF
CDR3 DNA: TGCAGCGTAATAGCGGGAGGATCCTACGAGCAGTACTTC

D gene: .
clone size: .
J gene: TRBJ2-3
V gene: TRBV28
CDR3 protein: CASRLSTDTQYF
CDR3 DNA: TGTGCCAGCAGGCTAAGCACAGATACGCAGTATTTT

D gene: TRBD2
clone size: few
J gene: TRBJ2-5
V gene: TRBV30
CDR3 protein: CAWSVLASGRWETQYF
CDR3 DNA: TGTGCCTGGAGTGTACTGGCTAGCGGGAGATGGGAGACCCAGTACTTC

D gene: .
clone size: .
J gene: TRBJ1-2
V gene: TRBV20-1
CDR3 protein: CSARVGYGYTF
CDR3 DNA: TGCAGTGCTAGAGTGGGGTATGGCTACACCTTC

D gene: .
clone size: few
J gene: TRBJ2-1
V gene: TRBV4-2
CDR3 protein: CASSQDQGFEDEQFF
CDR3 DNA: TGTGCCAGCAGCCAAGATCAGGGCTTTGAGGATGAGCAGTTCTTC

D gene: .
clone size: few
J gene: TRBJ1-5
V gene: TRBV30
CDR3 protein: CAWSVQVRSNQPQHF
CDR3 DNA: TGTGCCTGGAGTGTACAGGTACGGAGCAATCAGCCCCAGCATTTT

D gene: .
clone size: .
J gene: TRBJ1-3
V gene: TRBV9
CDR3 protein: CASHGSSGNTIYF
CDR3 DNA: TGTGCCAGCCATGGAAGCTCTGGAAACACCATATATTTT

D gene: .
clone size: .
J gene: TRBJ1-4
V gene: TRBV5-4
CDR3 protein: CASSLGQRNEKLFF
CDR3 DNA: TGTGCCAGCAGCTTGGGACAGCGAAATGAAAAACTGTTTTTT

D gene: .
clone size: few
J gene: TRBJ2-7
V gene: TRBV2
CDR3 protein: CASVEDRSSYEQYF
CDR3 DNA: TGTGCCAGCGTGGAGGACAGAAGCTCCTACGAGCAGTACTTC

D gene: .
clone size: .
J gene: TRBJ1-2
V gene: TRBV28
CDR3 protein: CASSYTDNYGYTF
CDR3 DNA: TGTGCCAGCAGTTATACAGATAACTATGGCTACACCTTC

D gene: TRBD2
clone size: few
J gene: TRBJ2-3
V gene: TRBV27
CDR3 protein: CASITRGCTDTQYF
CDR3 DNA: TGTGCCAGCATCACGCGGGGGTGCACAGATACGCAGTATTTT

D gene: TRBD2
clone size: .
J gene: TRBJ2-1
V gene: TRBV7-2
CDR3 protein: CASSQAPSGNNEQFF
CDR3 DNA: TGTGCCAGCAGCCAGGCCCCTAGCGGAAACAATGAGCAGTTCTTC

D gene: .
clone size: .
J gene: TRBJ2-7
V gene: TRBV30
CDR3 protein: CAWMIRSSYEQYF
CDR3 DNA: TGTGCCTGGATGATAAGAAGCTCCTACGAGCAGTACTTC

D gene: .
clone size: .
J gene: TRBJ2-5
V gene: TRBV2
CDR3 protein: CASSGPRGQETQYF
CDR3 DNA: TGTGCCAGCAGTGGGCCCCGTGGGCAAGAGACCCAGTACTTC

D gene: .
clone size: .
J gene: TRBJ2-7
V gene: TRBV10-3
CDR3 protein: CAISAGVYEQYF
CDR3 DNA: TGTGCCATCAGTGCCGGGGTGTACGAGCAGTACTTC

D gene: .
clone size: .
J gene: TRBJ2-1
V gene: TRBV5-6
CDR3 protein: CASSLSMASRGNEQFF
CDR3 DNA: TGTGCCAGCAGCCTAAGTATGGCTAGTCGGGGGAATGAGCAGTTCTTC

D gene: .
clone size: .
J gene: TRBJ2-1
V gene: TRBV30
CDR3 protein: CAWSGLPQQFF
CDR3 DNA: TGTGCCTGGAGTGGACTCCCCCAGCAGTTCTTC

D gene: TRBD1
clone size: .
J gene: TRBJ2-7
V gene: TRBV15
CDR3 protein: CATSSGQPYEQYF
CDR3 DNA: TGTGCCACCAGCTCGGGACAGCCCTACGAGCAGTACTTC

D gene: .
clone size: .
J gene: TRBJ1-1
V gene: TRBV30
CDR3 protein: CAWSPGWTEAFF
CDR3 DNA: TGTGCCTGGAGCCCGGGCTGGACTGAAGCTTTCTTT

D gene: TRBD2
clone size: .
J gene: TRBJ2-6
V gene: TRBV27
CDR3 protein: CASSYGLAGVVLTF
CDR3 DNA: TGTGCCAGCAGCTACGGACTAGCGGGAGTAGTCCTGACTTTC

D gene: .
clone size: .
J gene: TRBJ1-3
V gene: TRBV29-1
CDR3 protein: CSVGQSSGNTIYF
CDR3 DNA: TGCAGCGTAGGACAAAGCTCTGGAAACACCATATATTTT

D gene: .
clone size: .
J gene: TRBJ1-3
V gene: TRBV30
CDR3 protein: CAWSGVFSGNTIYF
CDR3 DNA: TGTGCCTGGAGCGGCGTATTCTCTGGAAACACCATATATTTT

D gene: .
clone size: .
J gene: TRBJ2-7
V gene: TRBV9
CDR3 protein: CASSARDIAYEQYF
CDR3 DNA: TGTGCCAGCAGCGCCCGGGACATTGCCTACGAGCAGTACTTC